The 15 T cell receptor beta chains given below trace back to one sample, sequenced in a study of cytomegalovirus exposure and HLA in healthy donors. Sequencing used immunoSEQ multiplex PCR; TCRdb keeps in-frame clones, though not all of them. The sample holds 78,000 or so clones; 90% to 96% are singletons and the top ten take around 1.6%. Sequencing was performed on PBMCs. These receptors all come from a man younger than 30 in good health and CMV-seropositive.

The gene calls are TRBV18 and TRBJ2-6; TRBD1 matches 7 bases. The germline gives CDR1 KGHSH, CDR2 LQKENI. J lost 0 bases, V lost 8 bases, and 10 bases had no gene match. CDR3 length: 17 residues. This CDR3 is CASAPGQIRSGANVLTF. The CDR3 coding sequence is TGTGCCAGCGCGCCGGGACAGATCCGCTCTGGGGCCAACGTCCTGACTTTC.

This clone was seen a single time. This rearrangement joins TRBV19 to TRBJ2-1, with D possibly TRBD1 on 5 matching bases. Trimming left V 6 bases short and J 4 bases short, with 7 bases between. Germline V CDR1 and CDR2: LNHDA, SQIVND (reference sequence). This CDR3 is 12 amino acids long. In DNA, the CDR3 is TGTGCCAGTAGGACAGATTACAATGAGCAGTTCTTC. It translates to CASRTDYNEQFF.

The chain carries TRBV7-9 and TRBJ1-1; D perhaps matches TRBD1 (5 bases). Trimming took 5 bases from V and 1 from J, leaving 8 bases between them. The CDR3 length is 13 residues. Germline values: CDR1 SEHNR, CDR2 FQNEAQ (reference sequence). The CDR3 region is CASSTTANTEAFF. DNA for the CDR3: TGTGCCAGCAGCACGACAGCGAACACTGAAGCTTTCTTT.

CDR3 nucleotides: TGTGCCAGCTCAAGTCCCGGGACTTACATGGGGGAGCAGTACTTC. It is translated as CASSSPGTYMGEQYF. The rearrangement joins TRBV18 to TRBJ2-7, with a tentative D call TRBD2 (6 bases). The germline V gene encodes CDR1 KGHSH and CDR2 LQKENI. The CDR3 runs 15 residues. Trimming removed 5 bases at V and 7 bases at J, with 21 bases between.

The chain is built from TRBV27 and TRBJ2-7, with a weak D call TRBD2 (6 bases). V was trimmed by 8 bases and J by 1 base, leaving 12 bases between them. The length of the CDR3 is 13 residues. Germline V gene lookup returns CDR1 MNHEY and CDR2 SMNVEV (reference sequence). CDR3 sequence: CASGSSASYEQYF. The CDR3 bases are TGTGCCAGCGGTTCTAGCGCTTCCTACGAGCAGTACTTC.

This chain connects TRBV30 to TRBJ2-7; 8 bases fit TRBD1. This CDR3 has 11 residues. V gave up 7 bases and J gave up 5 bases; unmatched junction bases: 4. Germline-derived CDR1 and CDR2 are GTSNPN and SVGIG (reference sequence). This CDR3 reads CAYGTGNEQYF. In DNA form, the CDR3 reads TGTGCCTACGGGACAGGTAACGAGCAGTACTTC.

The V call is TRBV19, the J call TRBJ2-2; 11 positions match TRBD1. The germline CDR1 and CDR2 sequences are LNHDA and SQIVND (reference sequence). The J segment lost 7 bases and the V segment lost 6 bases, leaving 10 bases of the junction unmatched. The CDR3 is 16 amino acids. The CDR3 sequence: CASRSLGTGGSGELFF. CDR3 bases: TGTGCCAGTAGGAGTCTGGGGACAGGGGGGAGCGGGGAGCTGTTTTTT.

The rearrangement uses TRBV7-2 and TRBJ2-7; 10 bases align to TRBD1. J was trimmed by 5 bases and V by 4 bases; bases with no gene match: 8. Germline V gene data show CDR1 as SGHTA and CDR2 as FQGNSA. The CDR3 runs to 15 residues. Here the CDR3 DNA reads TGTGCCAGCAGCTACCTCGGACAGGGGGTTAACGAGCAGTACTTC. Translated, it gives CASSYLGQGVNEQYF.

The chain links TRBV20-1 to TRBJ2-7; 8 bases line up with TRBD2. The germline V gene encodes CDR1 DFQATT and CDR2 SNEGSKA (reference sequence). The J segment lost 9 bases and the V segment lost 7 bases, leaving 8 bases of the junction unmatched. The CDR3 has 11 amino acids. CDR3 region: CSGAGGLRQYF. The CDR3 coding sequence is TGCAGTGGGGCGGGAGGCCTACGGCAGTACTTC.

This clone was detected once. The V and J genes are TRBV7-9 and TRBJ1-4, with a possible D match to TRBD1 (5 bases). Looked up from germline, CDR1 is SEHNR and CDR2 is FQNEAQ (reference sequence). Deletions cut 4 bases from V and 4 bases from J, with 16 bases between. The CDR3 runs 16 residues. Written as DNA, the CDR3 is TGTGCCAGCAGCTCGATCCTGGACACCTTTAATGAAAAACTGTTTTTT. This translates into CASSSILDTFNEKLFF. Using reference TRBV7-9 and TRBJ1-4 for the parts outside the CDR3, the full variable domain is DTGVSQNPRHKITKRGQNVTFRCDPISEHNRLYWYRQTLGQGPEFLTYFQNEAQLEKSRLLSDRFSAERPKGSFSTLEIQRTEQGDSAMYLCASSSILDTFNEKLFFGSGTQLSVL.

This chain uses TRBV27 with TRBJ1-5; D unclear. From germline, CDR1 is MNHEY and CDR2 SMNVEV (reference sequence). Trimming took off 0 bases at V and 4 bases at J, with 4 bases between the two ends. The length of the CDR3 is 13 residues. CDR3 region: CASSLSRNQPQHF. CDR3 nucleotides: TGTGCCAGCAGTTTATCCCGGAATCAGCCCCAGCATTTT.

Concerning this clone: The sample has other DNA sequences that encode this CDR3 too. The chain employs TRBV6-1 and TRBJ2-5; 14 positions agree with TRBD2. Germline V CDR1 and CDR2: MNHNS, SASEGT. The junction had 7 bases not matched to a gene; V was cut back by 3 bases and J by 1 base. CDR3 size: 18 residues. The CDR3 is CASSDGLAGGLIQETQYF. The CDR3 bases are TGTGCCAGCAGTGATGGACTAGCGGGAGGTCTTATCCAAGAGACCCAGTACTTC.

CDR3 in amino acids: CAISDEFAYNQPQHF. The CDR3, as DNA: TGTGCCATCAGTGATGAATTCGCCTACAATCAGCCCCAGCATTTT. This chain links TRBV10-3 with TRBJ1-5, with D uncertain. With 3 bases removed from V and 3 bases from J, the gap between germline ends came to 12 bases. Germline CDR1 reads ENHRY; CDR2 reads SYGVKD. This CDR3 contains 15 residues.

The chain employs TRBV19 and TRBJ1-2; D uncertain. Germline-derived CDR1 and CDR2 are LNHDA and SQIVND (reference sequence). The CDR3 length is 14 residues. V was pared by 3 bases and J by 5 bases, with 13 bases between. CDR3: CASSMRSDSYGYTF. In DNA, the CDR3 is TGTGCCAGTAGTATGAGGAGTGACTCATATGGCTACACCTTC.

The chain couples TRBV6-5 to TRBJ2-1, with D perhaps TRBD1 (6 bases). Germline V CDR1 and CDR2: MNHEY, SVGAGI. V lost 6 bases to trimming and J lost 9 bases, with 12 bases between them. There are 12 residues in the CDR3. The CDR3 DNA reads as TGTGCCAGCAGGCACGGCAGGGGTGAGCAGTTCTTC. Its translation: CASRHGRGEQFF.